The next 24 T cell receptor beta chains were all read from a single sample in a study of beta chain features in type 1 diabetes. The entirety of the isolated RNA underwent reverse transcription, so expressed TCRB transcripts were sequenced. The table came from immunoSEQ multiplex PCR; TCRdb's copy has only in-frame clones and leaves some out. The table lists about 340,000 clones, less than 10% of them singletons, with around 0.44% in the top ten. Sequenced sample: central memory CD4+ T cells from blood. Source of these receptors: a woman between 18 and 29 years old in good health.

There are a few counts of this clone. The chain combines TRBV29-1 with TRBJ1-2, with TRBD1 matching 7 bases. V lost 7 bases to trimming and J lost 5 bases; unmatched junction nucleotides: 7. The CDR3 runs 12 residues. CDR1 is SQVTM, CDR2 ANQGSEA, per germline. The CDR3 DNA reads TGCAGCGGCGGACAGGCTTCATATGGCTACACCTTC. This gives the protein CSGGQASYGYTF.

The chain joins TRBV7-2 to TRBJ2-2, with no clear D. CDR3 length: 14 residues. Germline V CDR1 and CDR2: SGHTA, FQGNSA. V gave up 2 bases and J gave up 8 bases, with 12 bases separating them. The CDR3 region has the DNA TGTGCCAGCAGCTTACTTAGAGCCTGGGGGGAGCTGTTTTTT. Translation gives CASSLLRAWGELFF.

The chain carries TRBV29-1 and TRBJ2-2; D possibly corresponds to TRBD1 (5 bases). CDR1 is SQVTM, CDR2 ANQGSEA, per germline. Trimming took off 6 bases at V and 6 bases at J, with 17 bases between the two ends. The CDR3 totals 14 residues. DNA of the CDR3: TGCAGCGTGACCCGGCAGGGTTTAGCCGGGGAGCTGTTTTTT. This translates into CSVTRQGLAGELFF.

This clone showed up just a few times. In DNA, the CDR3 is TGTGCCAGCAGCTCCCCGACAGGGGAGTTAGATACGCAGTATTTT. Amino acid sequence: CASSSPTGELDTQYF. This chain connects TRBV5-4 to TRBJ2-3; 8 bases align to TRBD1. V was clipped by 3 bases and J by 5 bases; unmatched bases: 8. Germline CDR1 SGHNT, CDR2 YYREEE (reference sequence). This CDR3 has 15 residues.

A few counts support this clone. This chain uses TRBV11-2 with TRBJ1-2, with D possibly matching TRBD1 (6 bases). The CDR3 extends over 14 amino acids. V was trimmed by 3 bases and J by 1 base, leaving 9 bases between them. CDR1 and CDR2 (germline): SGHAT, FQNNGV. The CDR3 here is CASSLQGSNYGYTF. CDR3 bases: TGTGCCAGCAGCTTGCAGGGGAGTAACTATGGCTACACCTTC.

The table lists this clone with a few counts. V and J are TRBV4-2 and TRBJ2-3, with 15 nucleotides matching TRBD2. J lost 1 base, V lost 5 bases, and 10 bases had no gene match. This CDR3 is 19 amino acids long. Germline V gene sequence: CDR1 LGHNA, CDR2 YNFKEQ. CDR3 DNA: TGTGCCAGCAGCTACGGACTAGCGGGAGGGCCAACCCGCACAGATACGCAGTATTTT. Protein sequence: CASSYGLAGGPTRTDTQYF.

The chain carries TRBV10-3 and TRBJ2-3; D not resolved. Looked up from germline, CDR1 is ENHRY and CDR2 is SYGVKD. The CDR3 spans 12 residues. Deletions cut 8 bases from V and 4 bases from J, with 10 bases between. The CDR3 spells CAIGPGADTQYF. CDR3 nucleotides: TGTGCCATCGGTCCGGGTGCAGATACGCAGTATTTT.

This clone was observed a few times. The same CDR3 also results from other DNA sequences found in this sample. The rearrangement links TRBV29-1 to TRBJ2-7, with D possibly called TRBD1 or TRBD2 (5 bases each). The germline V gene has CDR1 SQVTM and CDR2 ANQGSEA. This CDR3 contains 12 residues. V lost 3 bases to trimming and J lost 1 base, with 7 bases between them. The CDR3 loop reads CSVEGPSYEQYF. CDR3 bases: TGCAGCGTTGAGGGACCGTCCTACGAGCAGTACTTC.

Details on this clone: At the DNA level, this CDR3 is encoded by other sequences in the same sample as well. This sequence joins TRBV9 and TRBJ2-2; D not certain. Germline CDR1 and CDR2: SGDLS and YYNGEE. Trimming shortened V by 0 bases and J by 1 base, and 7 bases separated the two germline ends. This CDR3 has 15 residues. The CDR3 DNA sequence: TGTGCCAGCAGCGTAGGTGGCTTGAACACCGGGGAGCTGTTTTTT. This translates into CASSVGGLNTGELFF.

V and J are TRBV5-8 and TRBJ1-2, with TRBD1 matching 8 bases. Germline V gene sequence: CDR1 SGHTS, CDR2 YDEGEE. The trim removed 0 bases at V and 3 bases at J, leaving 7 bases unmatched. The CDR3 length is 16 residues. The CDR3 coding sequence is TGTGCCAGCAGCTTGGAGGGCCGGACAGGGTACTATGGCTACACCTTC. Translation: CASSLEGRTGYYGYTF.

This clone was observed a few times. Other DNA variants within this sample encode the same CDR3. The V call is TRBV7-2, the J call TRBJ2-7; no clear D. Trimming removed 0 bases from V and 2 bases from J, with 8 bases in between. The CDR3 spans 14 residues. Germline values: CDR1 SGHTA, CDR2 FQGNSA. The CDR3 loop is CASSLAGGPYEQYF. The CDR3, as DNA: TGTGCCAGCAGCTTAGCGGGTGGGCCCTACGAGCAGTACTTC.

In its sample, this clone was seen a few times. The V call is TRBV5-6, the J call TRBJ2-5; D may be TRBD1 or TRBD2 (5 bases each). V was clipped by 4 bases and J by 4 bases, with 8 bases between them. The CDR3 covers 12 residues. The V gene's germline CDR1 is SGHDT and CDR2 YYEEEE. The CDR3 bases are TGTGCCAGCAGCAGTGGGGGAGAGACCCAGTACTTC. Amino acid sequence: CASSSGGETQYF.

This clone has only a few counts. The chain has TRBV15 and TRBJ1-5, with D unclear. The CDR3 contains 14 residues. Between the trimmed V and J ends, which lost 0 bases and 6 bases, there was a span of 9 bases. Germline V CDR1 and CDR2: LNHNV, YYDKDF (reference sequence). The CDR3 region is CATSREGLGQPQHF. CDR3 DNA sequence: TGTGCCACCAGCAGAGAGGGGTTAGGTCAGCCCCAGCATTTT.

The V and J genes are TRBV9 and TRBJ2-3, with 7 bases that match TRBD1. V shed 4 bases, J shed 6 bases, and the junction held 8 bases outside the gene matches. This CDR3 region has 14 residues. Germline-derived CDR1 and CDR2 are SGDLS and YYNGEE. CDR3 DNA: TGTGCCAGCAGCTCACAGGGGTACACGGATACGCAGTATTTT. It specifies CASSSQGYTDTQYF.

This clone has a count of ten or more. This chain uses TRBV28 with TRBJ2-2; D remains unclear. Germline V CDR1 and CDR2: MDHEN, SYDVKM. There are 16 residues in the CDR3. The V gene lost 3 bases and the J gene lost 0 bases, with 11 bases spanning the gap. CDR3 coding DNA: TGTGCCAGCAGTTTTGGTTCCGCCCCGAACACCGGGGAGCTGTTTTTT. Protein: CASSFGSAPNTGELFF.

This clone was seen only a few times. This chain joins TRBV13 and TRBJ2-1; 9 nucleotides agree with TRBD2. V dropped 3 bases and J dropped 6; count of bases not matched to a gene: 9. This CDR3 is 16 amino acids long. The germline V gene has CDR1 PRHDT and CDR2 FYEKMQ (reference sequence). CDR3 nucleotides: TGTGCCAGCAGCTTGGAAGCGGGAGGTACGGTCAATGAGCAGTTCTTC. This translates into CASSLEAGGTVNEQFF.

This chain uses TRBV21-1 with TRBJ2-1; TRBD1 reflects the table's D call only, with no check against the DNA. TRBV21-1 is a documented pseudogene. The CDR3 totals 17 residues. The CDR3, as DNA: TGTGCCAGCAGCCGAAGGAAAGGACAGGGGGTTTTGAATGAGCAGTTCTTC. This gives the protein CASSRRKGQGVLNEQFF.

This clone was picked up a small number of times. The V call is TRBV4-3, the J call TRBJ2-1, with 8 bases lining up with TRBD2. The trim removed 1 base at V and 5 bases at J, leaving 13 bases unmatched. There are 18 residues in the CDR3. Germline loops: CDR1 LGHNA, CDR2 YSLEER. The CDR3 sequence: CASSQGVGFTSGHNEQFF. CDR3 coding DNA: TGCGCCAGCAGCCAAGGAGTGGGTTTCACTAGCGGACACAATGAGCAGTTCTTC.

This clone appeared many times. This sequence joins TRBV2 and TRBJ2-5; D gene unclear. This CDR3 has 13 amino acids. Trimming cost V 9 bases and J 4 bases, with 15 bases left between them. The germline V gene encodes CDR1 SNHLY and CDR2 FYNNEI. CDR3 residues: CARESLSRETQYF. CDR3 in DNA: TGTGCCAGAGAAAGTCTTTCGCGAGAGACCCAGTACTTC.

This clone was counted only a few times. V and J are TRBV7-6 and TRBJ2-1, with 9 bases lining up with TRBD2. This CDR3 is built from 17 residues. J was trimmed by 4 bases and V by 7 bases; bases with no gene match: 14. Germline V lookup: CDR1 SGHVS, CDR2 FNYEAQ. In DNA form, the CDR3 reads TGTGCCAGCACCATAGGGGGTAGCGGGGGATATTACAATGAGCAGTTCTTC. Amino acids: CASTIGGSGGYYNEQFF.

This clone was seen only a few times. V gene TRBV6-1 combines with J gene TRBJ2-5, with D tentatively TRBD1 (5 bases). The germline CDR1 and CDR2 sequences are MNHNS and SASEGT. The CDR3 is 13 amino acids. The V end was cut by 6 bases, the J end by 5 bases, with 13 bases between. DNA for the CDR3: TGTGCCAGCAGCCCTGGCCCAGGGGAGACCCAGTACTTC. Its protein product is CASSPGPGETQYF.

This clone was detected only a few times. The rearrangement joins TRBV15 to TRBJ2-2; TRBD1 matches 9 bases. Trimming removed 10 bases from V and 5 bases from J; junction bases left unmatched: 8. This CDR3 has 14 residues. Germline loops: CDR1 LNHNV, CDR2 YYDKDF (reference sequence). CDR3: CAIGQGKPTGELFF. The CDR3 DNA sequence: TGTGCCATCGGACAGGGGAAACCTACCGGGGAGCTGTTTTTT.

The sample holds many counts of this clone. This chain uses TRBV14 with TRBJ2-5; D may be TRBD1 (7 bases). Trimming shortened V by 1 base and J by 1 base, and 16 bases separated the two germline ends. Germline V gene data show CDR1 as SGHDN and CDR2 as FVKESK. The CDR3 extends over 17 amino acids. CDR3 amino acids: CASSQGLADRTQETQYF. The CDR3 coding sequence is TGTGCCAGCAGCCAAGGGTTAGCGGACAGGACCCAAGAGACCCAGTACTTC.

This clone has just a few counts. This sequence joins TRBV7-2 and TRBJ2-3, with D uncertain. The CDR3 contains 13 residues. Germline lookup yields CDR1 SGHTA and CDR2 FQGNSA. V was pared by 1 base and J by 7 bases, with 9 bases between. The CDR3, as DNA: TGTGCCAGCAGCTTAGATTTCGGCAATACGCAGTATTTT. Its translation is CASSLDFGNTQYF.